This record concerns one T cell receptor beta chain sequence. Authors' processing steps: Scientists estimated how many nucleated cells there were by amplifying reference gene primers. Method: immunoSEQ multiplex PCR; TCRdb's copy keeps in-frame clones and lacks some. V, J and clone size are those of that table, while D and trimming were read from the DNA. Of roughly 100,000 clones in the sample, roughly 82% were seen once. This specimen comes from a study of blood T cell repertoires in COVID-19. Across the whole study: Samples came from the United States, Italy and Spain, spanning acute and convalescent COVID-19. PBMCs, B-cell-depleted T cells, or T cells provided the cDNA or gDNA that made up the material.

CDR3 size: 18 residues. Germline-derived CDR1 and CDR2 are MNHEY and SMNVEV (reference sequence). V trimming: 5 bases; J trimming: 2 bases; junction bases outside the gene matches: 10. The gene calls are TRBV27 and TRBJ2-3, with TRBD2 matching 13 bases. The clonotype was recovered from a man at least 80 years old with acute or convalescent COVID-19. Sequencing was performed on peripheral blood. The CDR3 DNA reads TGTGCCAGCAGTAGCCCGGGACTAGCGGGACTCAACACAGATACGCAGTATTTT. It codes for CASSSPGLAGLNTDTQYF.